This T cell receptor (beta chain) was identified in a study of early T cells in non-severe SARS-CoV-2 infection (dated by TCRdb to the early 2020s). As for the study more broadly: Because TCR sequencing relied on bulk RNA taken from unsorted whole blood, pairing of alpha and beta chains was not possible.

This clonotype was detected ten times or more. The antigen it recognizes is unknown. One base away there is no much larger clone; base qualities are not given. A case-control design nested within a healthcare worker cohort in London, UK, was used, with weekly nasopharyngeal swab PCR tests and blood sampling performed. Healthcare workers were recruited during the week of the UK lockdown, between 23 and 31 March 2020, and followed weekly for up to roughly 15 weeks. Library creation used 5' RACE. For sequencing, a NextSeq 500 was employed. The TCR library protocol attached unique molecular identifiers to individual cDNA molecules to correct for sequencing error and PCR bias. Sequencing covered both TCR alpha and beta chains, and within each sample the abundances of alpha and beta sequences were tightly co-correlated. In the source study's methods: Decombinator V4 was used to perform V gene, J gene and CDR3 annotation of TCR sequences. TCRs were defined as expanded if a significant change between any two time points was detected under a Poisson model with p below 0.0001. TCR abundances were normalised to the total number of TCRs sequenced per sample and expressed as counts per million. MAIT TCRs were defined by TRAV1-2 paired with TRAJ12, TRAJ20 or TRAJ33, and iNKT TCRs by TRAV10 paired with TRAJ18. VDJdb, accessed 1 November 2021, was searched for CMV, EBV and SARS-CoV-2 annotated TCRs, with TCRs annotated for multiple antigens excluded. The public reads were reprocessed in TCRdb via fastp at Q25 and MiXCR, keeping in-frame beta chains. Identical CDR3 protein sequences are pooled into one entry, listed with their most common genes and DNA. The V and J calls reflect TCRdb's pipeline rather than the authors' work. The sample table contains tens of thousands of distinct CDR3 sequences; only one count was recorded for about 6% of them. The ten largest make up about 20% of the sample.

The paper as a whole reports these results and caveats: VDJdb matching was skewed toward anti-spike CD8 responses and likely underestimated virus-specific expansions, missing private and CD4 specificities.

Between the V and J ends, shortened by 4 bases and 3 bases respectively, the junction contains 19 bases. Measured from the cysteine to the phenylalanine, the CDR3 is 15 residues long. Of the read, only the CDR3 DNA is kept; its 45 bases are in frame from base 1. From a lookup of the germline V gene, CDR1 and CDR2 are SQVTM and ANQGSEA. The sample was whole blood, taken at baseline. This sequence was found in an adult who was a healthcare worker with PCR-confirmed SARS-CoV-2 infection or an uninfected control (not recorded which). In this chain, TRBV29-1 is recombined with TRBJ2-7, with the D gene tentatively TRBD1 or TRBD2, based on 5 matching bases in each. CDR3 reads: CSVGMRGKTNYEQYF. The base sequence is TGCAGCGTTGGTATGAGGGGTAAAACTAACTACGAGCAGTACTTC.